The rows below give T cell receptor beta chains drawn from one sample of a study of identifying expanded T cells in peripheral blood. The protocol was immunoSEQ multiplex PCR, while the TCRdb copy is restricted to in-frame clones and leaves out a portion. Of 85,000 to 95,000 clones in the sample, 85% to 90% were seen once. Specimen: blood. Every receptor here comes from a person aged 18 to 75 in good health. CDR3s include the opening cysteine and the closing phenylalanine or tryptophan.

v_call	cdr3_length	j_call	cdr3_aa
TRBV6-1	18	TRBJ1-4	CASSEWRDREGPNEKLFF
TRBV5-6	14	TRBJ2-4	CASSLGPRGDIQYF
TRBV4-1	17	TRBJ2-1	CASSQDLGQGVHNEQFF
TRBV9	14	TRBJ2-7	CASSRRTGGDEQYF
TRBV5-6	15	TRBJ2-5	CASSLATVQAGGFYF
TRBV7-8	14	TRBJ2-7	CASSLGDRGWEQYF
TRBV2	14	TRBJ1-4	CASMNRGGNEKLFF
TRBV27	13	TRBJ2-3	CASSLFGTDTQYF
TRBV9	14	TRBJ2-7	CASSVEGGGEEQYF
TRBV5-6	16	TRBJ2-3	CASSLVGSSTTDTQYF
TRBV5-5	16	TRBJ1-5	CASSLEWGASNQPQHF
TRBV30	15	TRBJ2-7	CAWRSTGTASYEQYF
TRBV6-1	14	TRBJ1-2	CASRTQGTNYGYTF
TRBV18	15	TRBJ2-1	CASSPARASDNEQFF
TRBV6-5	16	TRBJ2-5	CASSYSAGGYQETQYF
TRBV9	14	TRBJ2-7	CASSVEQGVSEQYF
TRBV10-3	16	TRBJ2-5	CAINPGTGTNQETQYF
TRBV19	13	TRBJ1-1	CATTREGRTEAFF
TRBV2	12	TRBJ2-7	CASSAASYEQYF
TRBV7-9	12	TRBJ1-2	CASSLYRDGYTF
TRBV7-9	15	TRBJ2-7	CASSLGRPNGGEQYF
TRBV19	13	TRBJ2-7	CASKATGPYEQYF
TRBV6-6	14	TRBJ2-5	CASSHLTSVETQYF
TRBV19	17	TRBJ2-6	CASIRSGTPSGANVLTF
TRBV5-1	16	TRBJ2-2	CASSSEGQGFTGELFF
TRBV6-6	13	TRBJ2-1	CASSRGQFYEQFF
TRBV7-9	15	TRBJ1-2	CASSREATALYGYTF
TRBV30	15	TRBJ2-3	CACTTSGAPTDTQYF
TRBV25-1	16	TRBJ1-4	CASSGLTTVRGEKLFF
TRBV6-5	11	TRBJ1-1	CASTRNTEAFF
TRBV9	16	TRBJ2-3	CASSVGGTPGSDTQYF
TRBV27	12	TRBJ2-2	CASGKNTGELFF
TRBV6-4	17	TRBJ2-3	CASSETSGGGATDTQYF
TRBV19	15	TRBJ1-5	CASSISYRGNQPQHF
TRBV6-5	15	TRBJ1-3	CASSYSARSGNTIYF
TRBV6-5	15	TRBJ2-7	CASRQAVGPFYEQYF
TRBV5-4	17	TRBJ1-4	CASSPAMPGQANEKLFF
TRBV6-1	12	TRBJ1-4	CASRVENEKLFF
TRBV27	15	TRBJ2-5	CASSLSGGAGETQYF
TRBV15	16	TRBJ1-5	CATSRDRDRRGQPQHF
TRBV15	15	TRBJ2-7	CATSKQGQGFYEQYF
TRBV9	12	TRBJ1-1	CASSPGTGKAFF
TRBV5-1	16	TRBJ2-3	CASSLQGGPRTDTQYF
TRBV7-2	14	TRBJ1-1	CASSGRGPELGAFF
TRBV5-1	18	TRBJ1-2	CASSLQPPGTGINYGYTF
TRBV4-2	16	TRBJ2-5	CASSQESLAAQETQYF
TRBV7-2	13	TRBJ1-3	CASSFGGRNTIYF
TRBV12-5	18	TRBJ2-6	CASGLERAGGGGANVLTF
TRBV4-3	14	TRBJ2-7	CASSQGEGSYEQYF
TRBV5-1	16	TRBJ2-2	CASTLESVDNTGELFF
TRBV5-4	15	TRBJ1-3	CASSRGEYSGNTIYF
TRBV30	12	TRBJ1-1	CARRDGNTEAFF
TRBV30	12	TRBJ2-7	CAWSVLAGEQYF